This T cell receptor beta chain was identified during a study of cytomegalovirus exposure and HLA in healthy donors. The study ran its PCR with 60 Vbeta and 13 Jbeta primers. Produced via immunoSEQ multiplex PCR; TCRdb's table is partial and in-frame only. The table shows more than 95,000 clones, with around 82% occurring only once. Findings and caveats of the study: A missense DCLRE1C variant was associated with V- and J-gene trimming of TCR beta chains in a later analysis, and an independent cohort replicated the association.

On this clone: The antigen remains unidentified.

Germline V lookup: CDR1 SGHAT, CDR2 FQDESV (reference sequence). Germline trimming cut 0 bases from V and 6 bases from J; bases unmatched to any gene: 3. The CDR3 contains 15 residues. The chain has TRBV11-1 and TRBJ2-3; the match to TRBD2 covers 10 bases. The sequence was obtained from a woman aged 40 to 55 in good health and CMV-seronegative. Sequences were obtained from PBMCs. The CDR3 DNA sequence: TGTGCCAGCAGCTTAGCTCTAGCGGGAGCGGATACGCAGTATTTT. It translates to CASSLALAGADTQYF.